The 15 T cell receptor beta chains given below trace back to one sample, sequenced in a study of OX40 agonist ivuxolimab in advanced cancers. Sequencing was performed with immunoSEQ multiplex PCR; in TCRdb, only in-frame clones are kept and a portion is missing. Of about 80,000 clones in the sample, approximately 79% are singletons; the top ten hold over 5%. This sample comprised CD4+ or CD8+ T cells sorted from blood, obtained in a trial of the OX40 agonist ivuxolimab. Receptors originate from an adult with an advanced solid tumor such as melanoma, head and neck, liver or kidney cancer.

The rearrangement links TRBV12-5 to TRBJ2-3; D is unclear. The germline gives CDR1 LGHNT, CDR2 FRNRAP. The V and J ends lost 0 bases and 3 bases respectively, with 13 bases between them. CDR3 size: 16 residues. The CDR3 DNA reads as TGTGCTAGTGGTTTGGTACCCCGGATTTGGACAGATACGCAGTATTTT. It codes for CASGLVPRIWTDTQYF.

For the CDR3, the DNA is TGCGCCAGCAGCCAAGATCGGGCAGGGCCCTACTACGAGCAGTACGTC. Translating gives CASSQDRAGPYYEQYV. This rearrangement joins TRBV4-1 to TRBJ2-7; perhaps TRBD1 as D (5 bases). The CDR3 length is 16 residues. V was cut by 0 bases and J by 3 bases, with 15 bases left in between. Germline CDR1 MGHRA, CDR2 YSYEKL.

This clone was seen just once. At one boundary the junction diverges from the germline segment, which might be a read error. The V call is TRBV7-7, the J call TRBJ2-5; 12 bases align to TRBD2. CDR1 and CDR2 (germline): SSHAT, FNYEAQ (reference sequence). This CDR3 contains 15 residues. The CDR3 DNA is TGTGCTAGCAGCCAAACGGGACTAGCGGGCGAGACCCAGTACTTC. Residues: CASSQTGLAGETQYF.

The chain links TRBV21-1 to TRBJ2-2; the DNA was not compared with TRBD1, the D call given in the table. TRBV21-1 constitutes a pseudogene. This CDR3 is built from 17 residues. CDR3 in DNA: TGTGCCAGCAAAGACCCTCCGGGACAGGGGTACGCCGGGGAGCTGTTTTTT. Protein sequence: CASKDPPGQGYAGELFF.

The V gene is TRBV19, the J gene TRBJ2-7; 7 bases are shared with TRBD1. The trim removed 5 bases at V and 2 bases at J, leaving 6 bases unmatched. Germline assignment: CDR1 LNHDA and CDR2 SQIVND (reference sequence). CDR3 length: 14 amino acids. CDR3 protein: CASSPRTGTYEQYF. CDR3 DNA sequence: TGTGCCAGTAGTCCTCGGACAGGTACCTACGAGCAGTACTTC.

The V call is TRBV5-6, the J call TRBJ2-1; D unresolved. This CDR3 contains 17 residues. CDR1 and CDR2 (germline): SGHDT, YYEEEE. Between the trimmed V and J ends, which lost 4 bases and 0 bases, there was a span of 17 bases. CDR3: CASSLLTVVSSYNEQFF. Here the CDR3 DNA reads TGTGCCAGCAGCCTCCTAACGGTTGTCAGCTCCTACAATGAGCAGTTCTTC.

As concerns this clone: An end of the junction does not agree with germline; a read error may underlie this. The rearrangement joins TRBV5-4 to TRBJ2-1; the D is unclear. Germline V gene data show CDR1 as SGHNT and CDR2 as YYREEE (reference sequence). The CDR3 length is 14 residues. DNA of the CDR3: TGTGCCAGCAGCCAGCCCGACTGGAAAGATGAACAGTTCTTC. Translating it yields CASSQPDWKDEQFF.

CDR3 loop: CAISARQLGPAEDTQYF. The CDR3 DNA follows: TGTGCCATCAGTGCCCGGCAACTAGGCCCAGCAGAAGATACGCAGTATTTT. This chain uses TRBV10-3 with TRBJ2-3, with D perhaps matching TRBD2 (5 bases). The CDR3 length is 17 residues. Germline CDR1 and CDR2: ENHRY and SYGVKD. V gave up 4 bases and J gave up 5 bases, with 22 bases separating them.

The chain carries TRBV7-2 and TRBJ2-7; TRBD2 is a possible D gene (6 bases). CDR1 is SGHTA and CDR2 is FQGNSA in the germline V gene. Trimming removed 1 base from V and 0 bases from J, with 10 bases in between. The CDR3 contains 15 residues. CDR3 coding DNA: TGTGCCAGCAGCTTAGGAGCGGGCACCTCCTACGAGCAGTACTTC. Protein: CASSLGAGTSYEQYF.

The V and J genes are TRBV19 and TRBJ2-1, with 7 bases lining up with TRBD1. The ends lost 2 bases at V and 9 bases at J; junction bases unmatched: 10. Germline-derived CDR1 and CDR2 are LNHDA and SQIVND (reference sequence). This CDR3 has 15 residues. In DNA, the CDR3 is TGTGCCAGTAGTATAAGGGGGCAGGGTAAGGGTGAGCAGTTCTTC. It codes for CASSIRGQGKGEQFF.

J is TRBJ2-5 and V is TRBV7-3; 7 bases are shared with TRBD2. Germline CDR1 reads SGHTA; CDR2 reads FQGTGA. Losses at the gene ends were 1 base for V and 3 bases for J; bases not matched to a gene: 8. The CDR3 covers 16 residues. CDR3 in amino acids: CASSLRAGAGKETQYF. The CDR3 DNA is TGTGCCAGCAGCTTAAGGGCGGGAGCAGGGAAAGAGACCCAGTACTTC.

This chain links TRBV27 with TRBJ1-1; weak D call: TRBD1 (6 bases). CDR1 and CDR2 from the germline V gene are MNHEY and SMNVEV (reference sequence). The CDR3 has 13 amino acids. The V and J ends lost 2 bases and 4 bases respectively, with 8 bases between them. The CDR3 protein is CASSLGGLTEAFF. In DNA form, the CDR3 reads TGTGCCAGCAGTTTAGGGGGGCTCACTGAAGCTTTCTTT.

The chain links TRBV5-1 to TRBJ1-3; D gene ambiguous. Germline CDR1 is SGHRS and CDR2 is YFSETQ. The V gene lost 6 bases and the J gene lost 4 bases, with 11 bases spanning the gap. The CDR3 has 13 residues. CDR3 in amino acids: CASKLSGGNTIYF. CDR3 coding DNA: TGCGCCAGCAAACTCTCAGGAGGAAACACCATATATTTT.

The V call is TRBV28, the J call TRBJ2-1, with D uncertain. Trimming removed 1 base at V and 7 bases at J, with 5 bases between. This CDR3 has 12 residues. CDR1 is MDHEN, CDR2 SYDVKM, per germline. CDR3 coding DNA: TGTGCCAGCAGTTTATATGGGAATGAGCAGTTCTTC. This encodes CASSLYGNEQFF.

The gene calls are TRBV5-1 and TRBJ2-1; TRBD2 agrees at 8 bases. V gave up 1 base and J gave up 4 bases; unmatched junction bases: 4. In germline, CDR1 is SGHRS, CDR2 YFSETQ. The CDR3 loop spans 15 amino acids. DNA of the CDR3: TGCGCCAGCAGCTTGAGGAGCGGGGGATACAATGAGCAGTTCTTC. This codes for CASSLRSGGYNEQFF.